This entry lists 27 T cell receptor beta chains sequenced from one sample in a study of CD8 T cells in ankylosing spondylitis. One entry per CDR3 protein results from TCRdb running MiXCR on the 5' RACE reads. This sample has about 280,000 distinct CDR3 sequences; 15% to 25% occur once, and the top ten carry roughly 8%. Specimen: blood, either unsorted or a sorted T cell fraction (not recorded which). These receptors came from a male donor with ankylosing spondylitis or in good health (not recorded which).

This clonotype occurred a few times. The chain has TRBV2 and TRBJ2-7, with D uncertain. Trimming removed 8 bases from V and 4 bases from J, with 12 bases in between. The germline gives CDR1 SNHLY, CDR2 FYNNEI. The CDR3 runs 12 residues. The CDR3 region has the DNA TGTGCCAGCTTTGCCCAGGCGTACGAGCAGTACGTC. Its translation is CASFAQAYEQYV.

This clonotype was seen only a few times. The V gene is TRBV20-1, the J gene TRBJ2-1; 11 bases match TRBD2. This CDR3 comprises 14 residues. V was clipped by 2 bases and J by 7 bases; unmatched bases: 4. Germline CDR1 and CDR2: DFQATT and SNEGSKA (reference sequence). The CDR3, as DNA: TGCAGTGCTAGATACCGGACTAGCGGGAATGAGCAGTTCTTC. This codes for CSARYRTSGNEQFF.

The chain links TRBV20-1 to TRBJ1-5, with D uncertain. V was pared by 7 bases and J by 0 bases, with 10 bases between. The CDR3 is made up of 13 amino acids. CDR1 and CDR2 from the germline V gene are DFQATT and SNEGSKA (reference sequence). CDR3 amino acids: CSVQVDSNQPQHF. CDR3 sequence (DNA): TGCAGTGTTCAAGTCGATAGCAATCAGCCCCAGCATTTT.

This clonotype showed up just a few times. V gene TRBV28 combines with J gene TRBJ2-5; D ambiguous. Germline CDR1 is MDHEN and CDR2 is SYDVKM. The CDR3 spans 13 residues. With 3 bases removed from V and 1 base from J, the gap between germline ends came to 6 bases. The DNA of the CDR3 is TGTGCCAGCAGTTTCGTCCCCCAAGAGACCCAGTACTTC. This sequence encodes CASSFVPQETQYF. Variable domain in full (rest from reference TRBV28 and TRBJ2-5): DVKVTQSSRYLVKRTGEKVFLECVQDMDHENMFWYRQDPGLGLRLIYFSYDVKMKEKGDIPEGYSVSREKKERFSLILESASTNQTSMYLCASSFVPQETQYFGPGTRLLVL.

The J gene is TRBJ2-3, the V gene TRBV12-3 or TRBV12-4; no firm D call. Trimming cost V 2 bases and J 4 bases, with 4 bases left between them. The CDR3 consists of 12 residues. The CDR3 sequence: CASSLFADTQYF. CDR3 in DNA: TGTGCCAGCAGTTTATTTGCAGATACGCAGTATTTT.

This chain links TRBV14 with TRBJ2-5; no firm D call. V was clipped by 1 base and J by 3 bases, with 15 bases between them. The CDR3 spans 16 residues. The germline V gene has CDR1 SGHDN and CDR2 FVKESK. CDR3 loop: CASSQVPESIKETQYF. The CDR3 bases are TGTGCCAGCAGCCAAGTACCCGAGAGCATCAAAGAGACCCAGTACTTC.

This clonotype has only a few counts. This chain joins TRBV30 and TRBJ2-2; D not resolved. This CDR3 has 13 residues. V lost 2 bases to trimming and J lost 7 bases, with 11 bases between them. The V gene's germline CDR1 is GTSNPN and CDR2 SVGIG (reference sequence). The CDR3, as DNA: TGTGCCTGGAGTCGTTGGGGTGGCGGGGAGCTGTTTTTT. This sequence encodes CAWSRWGGGELFF.

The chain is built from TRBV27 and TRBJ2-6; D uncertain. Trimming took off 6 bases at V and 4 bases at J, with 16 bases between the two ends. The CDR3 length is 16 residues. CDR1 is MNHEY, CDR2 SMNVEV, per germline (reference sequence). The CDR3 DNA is TGTGCCAGCAGCCCCATGGTCCAAACGGGGGCCAACGTCCTGACTTTC. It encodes CASSPMVQTGANVLTF.

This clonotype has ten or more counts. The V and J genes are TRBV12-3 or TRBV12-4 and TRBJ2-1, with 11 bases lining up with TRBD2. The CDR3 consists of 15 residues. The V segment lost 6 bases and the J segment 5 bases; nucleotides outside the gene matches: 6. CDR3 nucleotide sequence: TGTGCCAGCAGCTCAAGACTAGCGGGACACAATGAGCAGTTCTTC. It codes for CASSSRLAGHNEQFF.

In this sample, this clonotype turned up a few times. The CDR3 nucleotides read TGTGCCAGCAAACGACAGGGCGGCTCACCCCTCCACTTT. Its translation is CASKRQGGSPLHF. This chain uses TRBV6-1 with TRBJ1-6; 7 bases match TRBD1. The germline V gene has CDR1 MNHNS and CDR2 SASEGT. The CDR3 runs 13 residues. After removal of 7 bases from V and 10 bases from J, the junction contained 7 bases not matched to a gene.

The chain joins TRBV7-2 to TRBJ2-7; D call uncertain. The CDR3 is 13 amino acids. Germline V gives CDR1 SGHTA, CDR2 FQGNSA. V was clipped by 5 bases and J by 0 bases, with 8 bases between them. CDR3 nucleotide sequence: TGTGCCAGCAGCCAAGGTTTCTCCTACGAGCAGTACGTC. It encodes CASSQGFSYEQYV.

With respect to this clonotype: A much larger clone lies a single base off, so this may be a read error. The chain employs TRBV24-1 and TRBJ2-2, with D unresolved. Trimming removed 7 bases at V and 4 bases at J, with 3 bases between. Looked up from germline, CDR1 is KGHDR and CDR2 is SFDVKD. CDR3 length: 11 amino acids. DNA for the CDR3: TGTGCCACCAGCTTCACCGGGGAGCTGTTTTTT. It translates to CATSFTGELFF.

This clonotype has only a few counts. CDR3 in DNA: TGCAGTGCTAGTGGCGGCGGGACCCTCCAAGAGACCCAGTACTTC. This translates into CSASGGGTLQETQYF. V is TRBV20-1 and J is TRBJ2-5; D perhaps matches TRBD2 (6 bases). Trimming stripped 3 bases from V and 1 base from J, with 15 bases between. Germline loops: CDR1 DFQATT, CDR2 SNEGSKA (reference sequence). The CDR3 covers 15 residues.

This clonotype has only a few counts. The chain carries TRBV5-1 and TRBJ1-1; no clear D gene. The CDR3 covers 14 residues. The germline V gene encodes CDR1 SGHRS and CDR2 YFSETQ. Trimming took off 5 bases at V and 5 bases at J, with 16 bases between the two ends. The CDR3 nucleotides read TGCGCCAGCAGAATTATGCCAGACGGAACTGAAGCTTTCTTT. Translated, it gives CASRIMPDGTEAFF.

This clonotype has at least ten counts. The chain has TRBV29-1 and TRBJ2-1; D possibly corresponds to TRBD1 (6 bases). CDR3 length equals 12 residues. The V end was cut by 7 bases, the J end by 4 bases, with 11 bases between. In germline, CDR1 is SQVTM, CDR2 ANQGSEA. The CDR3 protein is CSGGHPYNEQFF. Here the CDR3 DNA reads TGCAGCGGGGGACACCCTTACAATGAGCAGTTCTTC.

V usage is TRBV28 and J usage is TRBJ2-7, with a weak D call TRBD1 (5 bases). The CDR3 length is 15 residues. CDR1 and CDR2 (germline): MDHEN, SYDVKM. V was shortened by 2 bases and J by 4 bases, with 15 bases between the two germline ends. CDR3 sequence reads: CASSLTQGRVYEQYV. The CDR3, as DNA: TGTGCCAGCAGTTTAACCCAGGGTAGGGTTTACGAGCAGTACGTC.

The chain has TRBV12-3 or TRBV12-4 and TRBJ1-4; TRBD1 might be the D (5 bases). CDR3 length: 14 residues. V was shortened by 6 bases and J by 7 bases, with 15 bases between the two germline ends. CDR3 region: CASRGPPPGEKLFF. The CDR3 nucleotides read TGTGCCAGCAGGGGGCCTCCACCGGGTGAAAAACTGTTTTTT.

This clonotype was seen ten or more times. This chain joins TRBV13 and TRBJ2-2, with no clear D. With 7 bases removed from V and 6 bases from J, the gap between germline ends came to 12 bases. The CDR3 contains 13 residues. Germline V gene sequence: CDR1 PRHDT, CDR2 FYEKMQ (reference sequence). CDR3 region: CASTTRSPGELFF. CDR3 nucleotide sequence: TGTGCCAGCACCACACGGTCTCCCGGGGAGCTGTTTTTT.

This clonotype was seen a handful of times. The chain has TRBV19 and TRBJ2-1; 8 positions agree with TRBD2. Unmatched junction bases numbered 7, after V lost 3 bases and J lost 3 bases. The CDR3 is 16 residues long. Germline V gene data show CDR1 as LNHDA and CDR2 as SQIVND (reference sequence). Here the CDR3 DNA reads TGTGCCAGTAGTATCCCTTCGCGGGGGGACTACAATGAGCAGTTCTTC. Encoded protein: CASSIPSRGDYNEQFF.

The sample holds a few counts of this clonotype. CDR3 sequence: CASSPGTFAEAFF. The DNA for the CDR3 is TGTGCCAGCAGTCCCGGGACATTCGCTGAAGCTTTCTTT. V and J are TRBV28 and TRBJ1-1; tentative D call: TRBD1 (6 bases). The germline V gene encodes CDR1 MDHEN and CDR2 SYDVKM. Trimming left V 5 bases short and J 6 bases short, with 13 bases between. This CDR3 has 13 amino acids. The entire variable domain, with the rest obtained from reference TRBV28 and TRBJ1-1, is as follows: DVKVTQSSRYLVKRTGEKVFLECVQDMDHENMFWYRQDPGLGLRLIYFSYDVKMKEKGDIPEGYSVSREKKERFSLILESASTNQTSMYLCASSPGTFAEAFFGQGTRLTVV.

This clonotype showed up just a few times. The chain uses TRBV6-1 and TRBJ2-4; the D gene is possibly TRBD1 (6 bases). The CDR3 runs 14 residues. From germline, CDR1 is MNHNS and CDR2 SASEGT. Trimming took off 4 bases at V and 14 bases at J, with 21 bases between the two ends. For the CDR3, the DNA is TGTGCCAGCAGTGTAAATAACCGGGACACGGCAAAGTACTTC. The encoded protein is CASSVNNRDTAKYF.

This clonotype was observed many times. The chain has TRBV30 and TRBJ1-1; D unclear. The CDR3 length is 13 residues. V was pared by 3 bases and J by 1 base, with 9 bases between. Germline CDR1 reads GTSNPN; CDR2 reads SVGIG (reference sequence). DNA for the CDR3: TGTGCCTGGAGAAGGAGCGGGAACACTGAAGCTTTCTTT. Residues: CAWRRSGNTEAFF.

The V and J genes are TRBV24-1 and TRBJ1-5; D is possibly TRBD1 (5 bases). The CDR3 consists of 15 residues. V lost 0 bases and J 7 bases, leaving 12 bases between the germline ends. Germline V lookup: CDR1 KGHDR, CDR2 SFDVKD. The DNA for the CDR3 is TGTGCCACCAGTGATTTGTTCGGGGGGAGGCAGCCCCAGCATTTT. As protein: CATSDLFGGRQPQHF.

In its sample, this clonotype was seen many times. As DNA, the CDR3 is TGTGCCAGCAGTCTACGAACCGGGACAGCACAAGAGACCCAGTACTTC. It encodes CASSLRTGTAQETQYF. V usage is TRBV12-3 or TRBV12-4 and J usage is TRBJ2-5; 7 nucleotides agree with TRBD1. The CDR3 runs 16 residues. Germline trimming cut 5 bases from V and 2 bases from J; bases unmatched to any gene: 11.

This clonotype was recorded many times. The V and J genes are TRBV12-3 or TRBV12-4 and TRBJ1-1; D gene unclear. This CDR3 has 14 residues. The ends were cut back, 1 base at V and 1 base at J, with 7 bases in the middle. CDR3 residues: CASSLDAGNTEAFF. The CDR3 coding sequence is TGTGCCAGCAGTTTAGACGCAGGGAACACTGAAGCTTTCTTT.

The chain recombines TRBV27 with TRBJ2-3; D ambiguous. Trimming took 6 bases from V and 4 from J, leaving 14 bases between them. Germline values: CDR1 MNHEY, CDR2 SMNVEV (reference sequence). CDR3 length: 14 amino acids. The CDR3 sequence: CASSNSISPDTQYF. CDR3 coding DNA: TGTGCCAGCAGCAACTCTATCTCCCCAGATACGCAGTATTTT.

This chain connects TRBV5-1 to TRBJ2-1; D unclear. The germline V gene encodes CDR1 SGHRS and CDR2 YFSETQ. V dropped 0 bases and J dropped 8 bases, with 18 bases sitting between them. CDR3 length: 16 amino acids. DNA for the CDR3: TGCGCCAGCAGCTTGGGTCTAGAGTGGGGTGGGGATGAGCAGTTCTTC. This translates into CASSLGLEWGGDEQFF.